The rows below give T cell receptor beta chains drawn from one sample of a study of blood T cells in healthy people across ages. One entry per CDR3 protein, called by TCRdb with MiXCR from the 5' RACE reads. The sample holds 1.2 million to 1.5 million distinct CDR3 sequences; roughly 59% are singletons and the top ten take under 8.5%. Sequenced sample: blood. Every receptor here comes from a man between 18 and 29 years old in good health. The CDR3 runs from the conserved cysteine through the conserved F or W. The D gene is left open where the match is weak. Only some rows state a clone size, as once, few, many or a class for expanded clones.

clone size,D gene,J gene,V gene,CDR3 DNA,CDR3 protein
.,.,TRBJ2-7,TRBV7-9,TGTGCCAGCAGCTTCGAGGTTGGGACGGCTCTTTACGAGCAGTACTTC,CASSFEVGTALYEQYF
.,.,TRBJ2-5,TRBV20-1,TGCAGTGCTCAGAATACCCAGTACTTC,CSAQNTQYF
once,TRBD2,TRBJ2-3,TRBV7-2,TGTGCCAGCAGCTTAGCGCTAGCGGGGTTTGCAGATACGCAGTATTTT,CASSLALAGFADTQYF
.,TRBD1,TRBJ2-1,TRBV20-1,TGCAGTGCTAGAGGACAGGGAAGCTCCTACAGTGAGCAGTTCTTC,CSARGQGSSYSEQFF
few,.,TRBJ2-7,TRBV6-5,TGTGCCACCTCACCTAGCGGACAGTACGAGCAGTACTTC,CATSPSGQYEQYF
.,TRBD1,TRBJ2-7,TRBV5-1,TGCGCCAGCAGCACTCAGGACAGGGGGATCAACGAGCAGTACTTC,CASSTQDRGINEQYF
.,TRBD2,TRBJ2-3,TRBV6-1,TGTGCCAGCAGTGTATCACTAGCGGCCACAGATACGCAGTATTTT,CASSVSLAATDTQYF
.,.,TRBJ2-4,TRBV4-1,TGCGCCAGCAGCCAAGTCCCGGGTCCAGCCAAAAACAGTCAGTACTTC,CASSQVPGPAKNSQYF
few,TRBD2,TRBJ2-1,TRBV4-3,TGCGCCAGCAGCCAAGATTCGCCCGCGGGGGGCTCCTACAATGAGCAGTTCTTC,CASSQDSPAGGSYNEQFF
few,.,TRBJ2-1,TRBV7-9,TGTGCCAGCAGCTTAGCGCTGAATAATGAGCAGTTCTTC,CASSLALNNEQFF
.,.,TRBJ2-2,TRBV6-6,TGTGCCAGCAGTTACGTAAACACCGGGGAGCTGTTTTTT,CASSYVNTGELFF
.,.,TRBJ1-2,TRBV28,TGTGCCAGTGCGGGGGGAGCGGATGGCTACACCTTC,CASAGGADGYTF
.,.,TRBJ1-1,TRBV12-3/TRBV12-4,TGTGCCAGCAGTGGGACGAACACTGAAGCTTTCTTT,CASSGTNTEAFF
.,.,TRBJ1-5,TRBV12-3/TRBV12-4,TGTGCCAGCAGTTGGGTCAACCAGCCCCAGCATTTT,CASSWVNQPQHF
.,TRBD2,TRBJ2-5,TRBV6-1,TGTGCCAGCAGTCCTACCCTCACAGGGGGAACTAGCGGGAGGGTGGAGACCCAGTACTTC,CASSPTLTGGTSGRVETQYF
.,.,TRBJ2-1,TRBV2,TGTGCCAGCAGCTGGTCAGCGGGTAACAATGAGCAGTTCTTC,CASSWSAGNNEQFF
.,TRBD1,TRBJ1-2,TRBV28,TGTGCCAGTGCTTCCGGGACAGTGCGAGGCTACACCTTC,CASASGTVRGYTF
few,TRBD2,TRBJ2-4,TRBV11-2,TGTGCCAGCAGCTATCACAGGCGGGGGGACATTCAGTACTTC,CASSYHRRGDIQYF
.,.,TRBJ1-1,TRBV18,TGTGCCAGCTCATCAGGAAATGAAGCTTTCTTT,CASSSGNEAFF
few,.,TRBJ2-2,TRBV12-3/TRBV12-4,TGTGCCAGCAGTTCTCGACAGGGAGGGAACACCGGGGAGCTGTTTTTT,CASSSRQGGNTGELFF
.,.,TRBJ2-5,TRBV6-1,TGTGCCAGCCAACCATGGTCGGACACGATGGGGGAGACCCAGTACTTC,CASQPWSDTMGETQYF
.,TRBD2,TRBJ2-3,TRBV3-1,TGTGCCAGCAGCCAAGTTTGGGTCCTAGCGGGGGCAGATACGCAGTATTTT,CASSQVWVLAGADTQYF
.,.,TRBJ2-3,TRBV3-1,TGTGCCAGCAGCCCCCACTTGAGGACGCAGTATTTT,CASSPHLRTQYF
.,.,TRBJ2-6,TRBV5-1,TGCGCCAGCAGCCCTGCAGTGGCTGGGGCCAACGTCCTGACTTTC,CASSPAVAGANVLTF
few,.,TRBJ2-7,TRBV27,TGTGCCAGCAGTAGACAGGCCAGGCACTACGAGCAGTACTTC,CASSRQARHYEQYF
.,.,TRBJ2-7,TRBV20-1,TGCAGTGCAACGAGCGGTGAGGGCGAGCAGTACTTC,CSATSGEGEQYF
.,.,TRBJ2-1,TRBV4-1,TGCGCCAGCAGCCCCCGGAGGGCCGGGAGCGACAATGAGCAGTTCTTC,CASSPRRAGSDNEQFF
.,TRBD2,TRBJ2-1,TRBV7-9,TGTGCCAGCAGCCCGCGGGAGGGCACTTCTTCCTACAATGAGCAGTTCTTC,CASSPREGTSSYNEQFF
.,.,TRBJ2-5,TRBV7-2,TGTGCCAGCAGCTTAGGAGGGACCGCGGGGACCCAGTACTTC,CASSLGGTAGTQYF
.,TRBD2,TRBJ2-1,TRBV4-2,TGTGCCAGCAGCCAATCTCTAGCGGGGGGCCCTAGCTCCTACAATGAGCAGTTCTTC,CASSQSLAGGPSSYNEQFF
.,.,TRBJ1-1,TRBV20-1,TGCAGTGCTGTACTGAACACTGAAGCTTTCTTT,CSAVLNTEAFF
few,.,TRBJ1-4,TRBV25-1,TGTGCCAGCAGTGAATTGTGGGGGGGTAATGAAAAACTGTTTTTT,CASSELWGGNEKLFF
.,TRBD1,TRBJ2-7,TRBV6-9,TGTGCCAGCAGTTATTCAGGGACAGGGGGAGCCGAGCAGTACTTC,CASSYSGTGGAEQYF
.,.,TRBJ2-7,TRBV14,TGTGCCAGCAGTATCCTAGACCAACCCTACGAGCAGTACTTC,CASSILDQPYEQYF
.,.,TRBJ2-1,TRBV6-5,TGTGCCAGCAGCCAAGGTGGGGGTAGCTCCTACAATGAGCAGTTCTTC,CASSQGGGSSYNEQFF
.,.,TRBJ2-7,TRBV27,TGTGCCAGCAGTGAACTACAGGGTTTCCACAATGAGCAGTACTTC,CASSELQGFHNEQYF
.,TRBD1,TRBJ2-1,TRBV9,TGTGCCAGCAGCGTAGGACAGGGAGTAGGCAATGAGCAGTTCTTC,CASSVGQGVGNEQFF